This T cell receptor (beta chain) is from a study of tumor-infiltrating lymphocytes in oesophageal squamous cell carcinoma. At least ten counts were recorded for this clonotype. MiXCR was run by TCRdb on the PCR reads, yielding one entry per CDR3 protein. The sample contains fewer than 25,000 distinct CDR3 sequences, approximately 34% of which appear only once. The ends were cut back, 3 bases at V and 9 bases at J, with 5 bases in the middle. This CDR3 comprises 11 residues. Germline CDR1 and CDR2: MNHNS and SASEGT. The sequencing sample was made of esophageal tumor tissue. The chain uses TRBV6-1 and TRBJ2-2; no firm D call. The sequence derives from a female donor with esophageal squamous cell carcinoma. The CDR3 DNA reads as TGTGCCAGCAGTGATTTCCGGGAGCTGTTTTTT. Encoded protein: CASSDFRELFF.